This note documents a single T cell receptor beta chain sequence. Its target is not known. Sorting with CD45RO/CCR7/CD25/CD127/CD95/CD27 yielded naive, central memory, regulatory and stem-like memory CD4+ cells. Expressed TCRB transcripts got sequenced, as all isolated RNA was reverse transcribed. Sequenced by immunoSEQ multiplex PCR; TCRdb stores in-frame clones only, minus some. Of some 640,000 clones in the sample, over 13% were seen once. This entry belongs to a study of beta chain features in type 1 diabetes. Findings and limits, study-wide: Shorter TCRB CDR3s, moderately but significantly so, were found in Type 1 diabetes patients in all four CD4+ subsets. Researchers cautioned that cDNA sequencing could over-represent cells with high TCR expression.

Germline lookup yields CDR1 SGHRS and CDR2 YFSETQ. This CDR3 has 15 residues. V dropped 3 bases and J dropped 5 bases, with 14 bases sitting between them. The sequenced material came from naive CD4+ T cells from blood. The TCR was taken from a man in his late teens or twenties with type 1 diabetes. V is TRBV5-1 and J is TRBJ1-4; TRBD1 is a possible D gene (6 bases). CDR3 residues: CASSSTGQLNEKLFF. The CDR3 bases are TGCGCCAGCAGCTCCACCGGACAGCTAAATGAAAAACTGTTTTTT.